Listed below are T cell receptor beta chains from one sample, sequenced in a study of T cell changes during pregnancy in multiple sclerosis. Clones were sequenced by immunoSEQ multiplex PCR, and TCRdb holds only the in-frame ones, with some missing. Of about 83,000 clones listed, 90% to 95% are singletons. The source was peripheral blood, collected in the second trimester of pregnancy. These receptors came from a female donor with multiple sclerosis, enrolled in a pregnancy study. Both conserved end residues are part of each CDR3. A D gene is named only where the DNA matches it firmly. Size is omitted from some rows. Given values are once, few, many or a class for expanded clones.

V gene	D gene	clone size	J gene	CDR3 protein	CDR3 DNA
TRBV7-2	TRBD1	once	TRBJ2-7	CASSPNEGTVTYEQYF	TGTGCCAGCAGCCCGAACGAGGGGACAGTAACCTACGAGCAGTACTTC
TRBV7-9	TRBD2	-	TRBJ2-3	CASSSGLAGGGTQYF	TGTGCCAGCAGCTCGGGACTAGCGGGAGGGGGCACGCAGTATTTT
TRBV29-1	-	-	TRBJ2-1	CSVAGGSSYNEQFF	TGCAGCGTAGCCGGTGGTAGCTCCTACAATGAGCAGTTCTTC
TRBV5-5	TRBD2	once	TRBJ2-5	CASNQLAFQETQYF	TGTGCCAGCAACCAACTAGCGTTCCAAGAGACCCAGTACTTC
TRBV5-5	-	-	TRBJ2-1	CASRGGQGVVNEQFF	TGTGCCAGCAGAGGGGGACAAGGGGTAGTGAATGAGCAGTTCTTC
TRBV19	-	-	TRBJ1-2	CASSWDTNYGYTF	TGTGCCAGTAGTTGGGACACTAACTATGGCTACACCTTC
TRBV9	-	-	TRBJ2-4	CASSVDGRGEIQYF	TGTGCCAGCAGCGTAGACGGACGGGGAGAGATTCAGTACTTC
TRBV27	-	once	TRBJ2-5	CASSFRRTAQETQYF	TGTGCCAGCAGTTTCCGTCGGACAGCTCAAGAGACCCAGTACTTC
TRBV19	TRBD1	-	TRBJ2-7	CASSMRQGGSSYEQYF	TGTGCCAGTAGTATGAGACAGGGGGGGAGCTCCTACGAGCAGTACTTC
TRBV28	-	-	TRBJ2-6	CASSSGVISSGANVLTF	TGTGCCAGCAGTTCTGGAGTCATAAGCTCTGGGGCCAACGTCCTGACTTTC
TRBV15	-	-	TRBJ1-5	CATSRDLGASNQPQHF	TGTGCCACCAGCAGAGATCTGGGGGCTAGCAATCAGCCCCAGCATTTT
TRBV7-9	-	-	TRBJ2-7	CASSLDQGPYEQYF	TGTGCCAGCAGCTTAGATCAGGGTCCCTACGAGCAGTACTTC
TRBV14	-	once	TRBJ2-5	CASSQDTRLKETQYF	TGTGCCAGCAGCCAAGATACACGACTTAAAGAGACCCAGTACTTC
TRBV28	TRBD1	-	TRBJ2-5	CASSPELQGARETQYF	TGTGCCAGCAGTCCGGAATTACAGGGGGCGAGGGAGACCCAGTACTTC
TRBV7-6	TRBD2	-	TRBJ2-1	CASSLTSGVSYNEQFF	TGTGCCAGCAGCTTGACTAGCGGCGTGTCCTACAATGAGCAGTTCTTC
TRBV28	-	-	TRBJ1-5	CASSSTNRLSLQPQHF	TGTGCCAGCAGTTCCACAAACAGGCTCAGCCTGCAGCCCCAGCATTTT
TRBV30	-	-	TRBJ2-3	CAWSGGGTDTQYF	TGTGCCTGGAGTGGGGGCGGCACAGATACGCAGTATTTT
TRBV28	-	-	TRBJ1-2	CASSFYRKLTNYGYTF	TGTGCCAGCAGTTTTTACCGCAAACTTACTAACTATGGCTACACCTTC
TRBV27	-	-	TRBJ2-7	CASRSAGRGYEQYF	TGTGCCAGCAGATCTGCAGGCAGGGGCTACGAGCAGTACTTC
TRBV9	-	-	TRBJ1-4	CASSVENGWSDEKLFF	TGTGCCAGCAGCGTAGAGAATGGCTGGAGCGATGAAAAACTGTTTTTT
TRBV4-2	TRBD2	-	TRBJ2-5	CASSHPGMTSVGQETQYF	TGTGCCAGCAGCCATCCAGGAATGACTAGCGTGGGCCAAGAGACCCAGTACTTC
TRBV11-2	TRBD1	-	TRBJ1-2	CASSQGDRGRVGGYTF	TGTGCCAGCAGTCAGGGGGACAGGGGGCGGGTTGGTGGCTACACCTTC
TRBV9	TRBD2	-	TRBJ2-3	CASSVGGLAGVSDTQYF	TGTGCCAGCAGCGTAGGAGGTCTAGCGGGAGTATCAGATACGCAGTATTTT
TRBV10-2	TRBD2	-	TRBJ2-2	CASSYAPGGVNTGELFF	TGCGCCAGCAGTTATGCTCCCGGGGGGGTTAACACCGGGGAGCTGTTTTTT
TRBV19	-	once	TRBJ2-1	CASSIVGSPYNEQFF	TGTGCCAGTAGTATAGTCGGTAGTCCTTACAATGAGCAGTTCTTC
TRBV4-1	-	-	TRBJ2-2	CASSQGGTRHTGELFF	TGCGCCAGCAGCCAAGGGGGGACAAGGCACACCGGGGAGCTGTTTTTT
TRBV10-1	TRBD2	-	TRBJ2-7	CASSGPGLAGAGEQYF	TGCGCCAGCAGTGGGCCCGGACTAGCGGGAGCAGGCGAGCAGTACTTC
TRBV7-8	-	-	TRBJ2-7	CASSRKWAEQYF	TGTGCCAGCAGCCGCAAGTGGGCCGAGCAGTACTTC
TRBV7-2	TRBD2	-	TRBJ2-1	CASSLRPGGGSSYNEQFF	TGTGCCAGCAGCTTGAGACCGGGTGGCGGGAGCTCCTACAATGAGCAGTTCTTC
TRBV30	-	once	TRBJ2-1	CAWSSGGNNEQFF	TGTGCCTGGAGTAGTGGAGGAAACAATGAGCAGTTCTTC
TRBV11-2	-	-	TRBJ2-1	CASSPVGGTSYNEQFF	TGTGCCAGCAGCCCGGTGGGAGGAACCTCCTACAATGAGCAGTTCTTC